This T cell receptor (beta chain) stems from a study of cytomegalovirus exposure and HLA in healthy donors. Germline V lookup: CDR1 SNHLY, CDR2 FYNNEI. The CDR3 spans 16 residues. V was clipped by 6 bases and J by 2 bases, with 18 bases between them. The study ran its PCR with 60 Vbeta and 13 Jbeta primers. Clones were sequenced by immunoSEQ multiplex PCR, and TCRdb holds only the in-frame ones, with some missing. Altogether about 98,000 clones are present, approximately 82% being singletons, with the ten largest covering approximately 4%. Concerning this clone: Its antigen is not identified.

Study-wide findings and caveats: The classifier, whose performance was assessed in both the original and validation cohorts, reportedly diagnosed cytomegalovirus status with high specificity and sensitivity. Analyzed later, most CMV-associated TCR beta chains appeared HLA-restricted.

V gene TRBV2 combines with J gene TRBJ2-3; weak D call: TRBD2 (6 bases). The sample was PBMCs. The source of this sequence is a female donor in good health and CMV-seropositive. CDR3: CASRSAGRGATDTQYF. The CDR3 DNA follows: TGTGCCAGCAGATCGGCGGGAAGGGGTGCCACAGATACGCAGTATTTT.